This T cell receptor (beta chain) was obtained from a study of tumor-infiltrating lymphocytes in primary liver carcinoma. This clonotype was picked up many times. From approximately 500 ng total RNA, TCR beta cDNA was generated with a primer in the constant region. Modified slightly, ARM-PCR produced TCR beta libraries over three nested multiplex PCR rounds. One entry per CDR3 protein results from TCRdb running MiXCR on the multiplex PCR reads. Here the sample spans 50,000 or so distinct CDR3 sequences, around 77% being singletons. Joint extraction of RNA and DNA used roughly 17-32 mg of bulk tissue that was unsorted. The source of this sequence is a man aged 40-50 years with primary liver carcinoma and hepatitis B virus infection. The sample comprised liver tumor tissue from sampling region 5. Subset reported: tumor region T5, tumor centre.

As DNA, the CDR3 is TGTGCCAGCAGCTTAGCGGGGTCCTACGAGCAGTACTTC. It specifies CASSLAGSYEQYF. This chain links TRBV7-9 with TRBJ2-7; D gene uncertain. This CDR3 contains 13 residues. The V and J ends lost 0 bases and 1 base respectively, with 4 bases between them. Germline V gene sequence: CDR1 SEHNR, CDR2 FQNEAQ (reference sequence).